Below, one T cell receptor beta chain is given with its context. The source of the sample is a study of blood T cell repertoires in COVID-19. How the authors handled the data: Counts of nucleated cells, estimated from reference gene primer amplification, were obtained. The table came from immunoSEQ multiplex PCR; TCRdb's copy has only in-frame clones and leaves some out. V and J calls and clone size are those listed in that table; D and trimming were worked out from the DNA. There are 250,000 to 350,000 clones in the sample; over 75% occur only once, and approximately 13% lies in the top ten. Sequenced material: peripheral blood. The sequence was obtained from a woman in her sixties or seventies with acute or convalescent COVID-19.

The CDR3 spells CASRSVGNEQFF. The CDR3 region has the DNA TGTGCCAGTAGAAGCGTCGGCAATGAGCAGTTCTTC. The rearrangement links TRBV19 to TRBJ2-1; no clear D gene. The CDR3 has 12 residues. Trimming removed 6 bases at V and 6 bases at J, with 9 bases between. Germline V gene sequence: CDR1 LNHDA, CDR2 SQIVND (reference sequence).